The rows below give T cell receptor beta chains drawn from one sample of a study of OX40 agonist ivuxolimab in advanced cancers. TCRdb keeps only in-frame clones here, not all; method: immunoSEQ multiplex PCR. The sample holds about 34,000 clones, about 76% seen once. Sequenced material: CD4+ or CD8+ T cells sorted from blood, taken in a trial of the OX40 agonist ivuxolimab. The receptors stem from an adult with an advanced solid tumor such as melanoma, head and neck, liver or kidney cancer. Both conserved end residues are part of each CDR3.

cdr3_length j_call v_call cdr3_aa
11 TRBJ2-7 TRBV19 CATATGYEQYF
15 TRBJ2-7 TRBV7-2 CASSLRRDGPYEQYF
15 TRBJ2-3 TRBV5-1 CASSLAGVGTDTQYF
12 TRBJ2-1 TRBV10-3 CAIRGTYNEQFF
21 TRBJ2-7 TRBV18 CASSPASLSTTGGTASYEQYF
15 TRBJ1-5 TRBV11-2 CASSPGGGSNQPQHF
14 TRBJ1-1 TRBV28 CASSDRGLNTEAFF
16 TRBJ2-7 TRBV9 CASSVGVGQDYYEQYF
14 TRBJ1-6 TRBV7-3 CASSLFGRNSPLHF
13 TRBJ2-7 TRBV6-5 CASSYRQNYEQYF
14 TRBJ2-3 TRBV2 CASSEVGGSDTQYF
13 TRBJ1-1 TRBV14 CASSPQGTTEAFF
14 TRBJ2-7 TRBV7-2 CASSLLAGGYEQYF
16 TRBJ2-3 TRBV19 CASSIGNRLVADTQYF
14 TRBJ2-2 TRBV6-4 CASSVRRNTGELFF
15 TRBJ2-3 TRBV2 CASSASRRGGDTQYF
13 TRBJ1-1 TRBV18 CASSPSQGTEAFF
15 TRBJ1-5 TRBV7-2 CASSSVGFSNQPQHF
13 TRBJ2-7 TRBV7-8 CASSLDGPTEQYF
13 TRBJ1-2 TRBV10-3 CASAKQGNYGYTF
14 TRBJ1-3 TRBV27 CASSLSSGLHTIYF
14 TRBJ2-3 TRBV2 CASSPGSSTDTQYF
11 TRBJ2-1 TRBV7-2 CASSLVNEQFF
14 TRBJ1-5 TRBV6-5 CASSRQGTLQPQHF
15 TRBJ2-1 TRBV21-1 CASSDRLAGYNEQFF
14 TRBJ1-1 TRBV6-5 CASSYSRATGRAFF
14 TRBJ1-3 TRBV7-2 CASSETGSRNTIYF
14 TRBJ2-2 TRBV7-2 CASSSAGAAGELFF
12 TRBJ2-5 TRBV6-6 CASSSGLETQYF
13 TRBJ1-1 TRBV27 CASRDRDRGEAFF
15 TRBJ2-7 TRBV11-2 CASSSKSGPRYEQYF
13 TRBJ1-5 TRBV2 CASSEGGDQPQHF
16 TRBJ2-5 TRBV9 CASSVTQGDLRETQYF
16 TRBJ2-2 TRBV18 CASSPRQRENTGELFF
12 TRBJ1-1 TRBV30 CAWSGGQPKAFF
16 TRBJ1-2 TRBV7-3 CASSLGGQPGVDGYTF
17 TRBJ2-5 TRBV4-1 CASSQSGIRGAQETQYF
13 TRBJ2-1 TRBV7-2 CASSFYKPSEQFF
13 TRBJ1-4 TRBV19 CASSRGANEKLFF
12 TRBJ1-2 TRBV15 CATSRDQHGYTF
15 TRBJ2-7 TRBV7-6 CASSSSGTSGREQYF